What follows describes a single T cell receptor (beta chain). Its antigen is currently unknown. This sample was taken from a study of cytomegalovirus exposure and HLA in healthy donors. General study points: A later analysis found most CMV-associated TCR beta chains apparently HLA-restricted.

The germline CDR1 and CDR2 sequences are WSHSY and SAAADI. The CDR3 is 11 residues long. V lost 7 bases, J lost 6 bases, and 9 bases lay in between. With 60 Vbeta and 13 Jbeta primers, the PCR was carried out. Libraries were prepared by immunoSEQ multiplex PCR; TCRdb keeps only in-frame clonotypes and omits some of them. The sample has more than 150,000 clones, 81% seen once; the top ten hold around 2%. The TCR originated in a woman aged 18-29 years in good health and CMV-seropositive. The sequencing sample was made of PBMCs. This chain connects TRBV10-2 to TRBJ1-2; possible D gene TRBD1, 6 bases. CDR3: CASTGVDGYTF. The CDR3 nucleotides are TGCGCCAGCACAGGGGTTGATGGCTACACCTTC.